The 6 T cell receptor beta chains below were found in one sample sequenced in a study of post-analysis software for immune sequencing data. Study-wide points: Among roughly five TRBV segments more frequent in patients than controls were TRBV5-6, TRBV5-1 and TRBV20-1.

What these receptors recognize is not known. The TCR beta cDNA libraries contained unique molecular identifiers. TCRdb called the PCR reads again in MiXCR, with one record for every CDR3 protein. The repertoire includes approximately 730,000 distinct CDR3 sequences, just over 45% of them detected once, and 4.9% sits in the top ten. The source material was blood. The receptors shown here come from a girl between 10 and 17 years old with multiple sclerosis.

The J gene is TRBJ2-7, the V gene TRBV29-1, with 7 bases that match TRBD2. V shed 0 bases and J 4 bases; nucleotides not matched to a gene: 3. The CDR3 extends over 13 amino acids. CDR1 is SQVTM and CDR2 is ANQGSEA in the germline V gene. The CDR3 reads CSVEEGRGYEQYF. The CDR3 region has the DNA TGCAGCGTTGAAGAGGGGAGGGGTTACGAGCAGTACTTC.

This chain connects TRBV4-2 to TRBJ2-1, with a tentative D call TRBD2 (6 bases). CDR3 size: 13 residues. Germline CDR1 is LGHNA and CDR2 is YNFKEQ. V was clipped by 0 bases and J by 9 bases, with 9 bases between them. The CDR3 DNA reads TGTGCCAGCAGCCAAGATGGGACTGTTGAGCAGTTCTTC. Amino acids: CASSQDGTVEQFF.

This clonotype turned up a few times. The chain joins TRBV2 to TRBJ2-1, with TRBD2 as a possible D gene (6 bases). Per the germline V gene, CDR1 is SNHLY and CDR2 is FYNNEI. The CDR3 spans 16 residues. The V end was cut by 3 bases, the J end by 3 bases, with 15 bases between. CDR3 in amino acids: CASSEGPGEIYNEQFF. In nucleotides, the CDR3 is TGTGCCAGCAGTGAGGGTCCGGGAGAGATCTACAATGAGCAGTTCTTC.

The chain carries TRBV6-2 or TRBV6-3 and TRBJ2-7; no clear D gene. The V gene's germline CDR1 is MNHEY and CDR2 SVGEGT. This CDR3 contains 14 residues. Trimming took 4 bases from V and 3 from J, leaving 13 bases between them. The CDR3 reads CASSSPIRNYEQYF. The DNA for the CDR3 is TGTGCCAGCAGTTCTCCGATCCGGAACTACGAGCAGTACTTC.

The chain couples TRBV6-5 to TRBJ1-5; no reliable D call. The germline CDR1 and CDR2 sequences are MNHEY and SVGAGI. Trimming cost V 2 bases and J 15 bases, with 14 bases left between them. The CDR3 contains 12 residues. CDR3 sequence: CASSYDGSTMHF. The CDR3 nucleotides are TGTGCCAGCAGTTACGACGGCAGCACAATGCATTTT.

This clonotype has more than one count but fewer than ten. The rearrangement joins TRBV29-1 to TRBJ2-1; 12 nucleotides match TRBD2. After removal of 6 bases from V and 5 bases from J, the junction contained 8 bases not matched to a gene. Germline CDR1 and CDR2: SQVTM and ANQGSEA. This CDR3 contains 15 residues. The CDR3 sequence: CSVAPTSGRNNEQFF. The CDR3 region has the DNA TGCAGCGTCGCCCCGACTAGCGGGAGAAACAATGAGCAGTTCTTC.